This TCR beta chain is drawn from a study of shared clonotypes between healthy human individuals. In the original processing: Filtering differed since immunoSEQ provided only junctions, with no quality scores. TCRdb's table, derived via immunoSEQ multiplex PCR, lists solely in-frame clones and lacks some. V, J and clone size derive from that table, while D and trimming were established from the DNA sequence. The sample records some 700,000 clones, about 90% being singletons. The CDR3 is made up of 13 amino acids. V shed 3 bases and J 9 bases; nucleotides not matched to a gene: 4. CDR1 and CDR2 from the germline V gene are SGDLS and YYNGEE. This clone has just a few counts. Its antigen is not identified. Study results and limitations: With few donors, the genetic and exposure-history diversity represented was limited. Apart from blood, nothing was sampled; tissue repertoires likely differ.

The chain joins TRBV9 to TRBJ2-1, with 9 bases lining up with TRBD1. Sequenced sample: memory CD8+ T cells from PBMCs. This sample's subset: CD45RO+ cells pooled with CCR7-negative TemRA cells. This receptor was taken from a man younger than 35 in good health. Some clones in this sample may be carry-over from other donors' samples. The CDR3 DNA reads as TGTGCCAGCAGCGCCTCGACAGGGGGTGAGCAGTTCTTC. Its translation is CASSASTGGEQFF.